A selection of T cell receptor beta chains follows, all from one sample in a study of post-analysis software for immune sequencing data. TCRdb fed the PCR reads into MiXCR, producing one record per CDR3 protein. Among hundreds of thousands of distinct CDR3 sequences, approximately 57% were seen once, and the ten largest hold approximately 4.5%. The specimen sequenced was blood. The source is a girl under 18 with multiple sclerosis. Each CDR3 is given with its conserved first and last residue. A D gene is named only where the DNA matches it firmly. Rows may omit the clone size; those that give it use once, few, many or a size class.

.,TRBV7-2,few,TRBJ2-5,CASSPRFWGEETQYF,TGTGCCAGCAGCCCCCGATTCTGGGGGGAAGAGACCCAGTACTTC
.,TRBV7-2,.,TRBJ2-1,CASSQGSTLYNEQFF,TGTGCCAGCAGCCAAGGATCGACACTTTACAATGAGCAGTTCTTC
.,TRBV9,.,TRBJ2-7,CASSGPRQAHSYEQYF,TGTGCCAGCAGCGGACCCCGACAGGCCCACTCCTACGAGCAGTACTTC
.,TRBV5-1,once,TRBJ2-1,CASGKGGVSYNEQFF,TGCGCCAGCGGCAAAGGGGGGGTCTCCTACAATGAGCAGTTCTTC
.,TRBV15,.,TRBJ2-7,CATSLNRGWEKNEQYF,TGTGCCACCAGCCTCAACCGGGGGTGGGAGAAAAACGAGCAGTACTTC
.,TRBV5-5,.,TRBJ1-2,CASSLDPTATNYGYTF,TGTGCCAGCAGCCTCGACCCGACCGCAACTAACTATGGCTACACCTTC
.,TRBV3-1,.,TRBJ2-1,CASSQGGGTTYNEQFF,TGTGCCAGCAGCCAAGGGGGCGGGACAACCTACAATGAGCAGTTCTTC
.,TRBV12-3/TRBV12-4,few,TRBJ2-7,CASSLEHRGAYEQYF,TGTGCCAGCAGTTTAGAGCATAGAGGAGCCTACGAGCAGTACTTC
.,TRBV6-6,few,TRBJ2-7,CASSYGGRAYEQYF,TGTGCCAGCAGTTATGGGGGAAGGGCCTACGAGCAGTACTTC
.,TRBV5-1,once,TRBJ1-5,CASRSDGNQPQHF,TGCGCCAGCCGATCAGATGGCAATCAGCCCCAGCATTTT
.,TRBV29-1,.,TRBJ2-7,CSVRGGTGPYEQYF,TGCAGCGTTCGTGGAGGGACTGGACCCTACGAGCAGTACTTC
.,TRBV27,few,TRBJ2-1,CASSPRDGEQFF,TGTGCCAGCAGTCCCCGCGACGGTGAGCAGTTCTTC
.,TRBV6-1,few,TRBJ2-1,CASSEARGKQFF,TGTGCCAGCAGTGAAGCTAGGGGGAAGCAGTTCTTC
.,TRBV5-1,.,TRBJ2-5,CASSLIAGAPGETQYF,TGCGCCAGCAGCTTGATCGCGGGGGCGCCAGGAGAGACCCAGTACTTC
TRBD2,TRBV7-9,few,TRBJ2-6,CASSHPGLAGGVSGANVLTF,TGTGCCAGCAGCCATCCGGGACTAGCGGGAGGAGTATCTGGGGCCAACGTCCTGACTTTC
TRBD2,TRBV5-1,.,TRBJ2-1,CASSREGEVTYNEQFF,TGCGCCAGCTCGCGGGAGGGGGAGGTGACCTACAATGAGCAGTTCTTC
TRBD1,TRBV25-1,.,TRBJ2-5,CASSAFQGAEETQYF,TGTGCCAGCAGTGCGTTCCAGGGGGCGGAAGAGACCCAGTACTTC
.,TRBV18,.,TRBJ2-7,CASSPGAASYEQYF,TGTGCCAGCTCCCCCGGGGCAGCCTCCTACGAGCAGTACTTC
TRBD1,TRBV11-2,few,TRBJ2-7,CASSLGGQGSRNEQYF,TGTGCCAGCAGCTTAGGGGGACAGGGAAGTCGGAACGAGCAGTACTTC
.,TRBV12-3/TRBV12-4,.,TRBJ2-3,CASASTDTQYF,TGTGCCAGCGCTAGCACAGATACGCAGTATTTT
.,TRBV7-2,.,TRBJ1-4,CAGSTTPTNEKLFF,TGTGCCGGGTCGACGACACCAACTAATGAAAAACTGTTTTTT
.,TRBV6-1,.,TRBJ2-7,CASSEAEGAYEQYF,TGTGCCAGCAGTGAAGCGGAGGGAGCCTACGAGCAGTACTTC
TRBD1,TRBV5-1,.,TRBJ1-5,CASSSGTGGRQPQHF,TGCGCCAGCAGCTCAGGGACAGGGGGGAGACAGCCCCAGCATTTT
.,TRBV5-1,.,TRBJ2-5,CASSSRTVPGETQYF,TGCGCCAGCAGCTCGAGGACGGTACCGGGGGAGACCCAGTACTTC